This TCR beta chain is drawn from a study of blood T cells in healthy people across ages. The second PCR ran about 6 to 12 cycles with a sample-barcoded 5' primer and J-beta primers. One entry per CDR3 protein, called by TCRdb with MiXCR from the 5' RACE reads. The sample contains 700,000 to 850,000 distinct CDR3 sequences, 35% to 40% of which appear only once. Study outcomes and limitations: Naive T cell percentage and TCR beta diversity correlated strongly.

CDR3 size: 15 residues. J lost 1 base, V lost 2 bases, and 3 bases had no gene match. The germline V gene has CDR1 DFQATT and CDR2 SNEGSKA (reference sequence). Investigators took ten milliliters of peripheral blood from every donor. Details on this clonotype: The antigen remains unidentified.

The receptor was derived from a man younger than 35 in good health. The gene calls are TRBV20-1 and TRBJ1-5; 9 bases are shared with TRBD1. The specimen was blood. The CDR3 DNA reads TGCAGTGCTAGAACAGGGGGCTCGAGCAATCAGCCCCAGCATTTT. Translation: CSARTGGSSNQPQHF.